A single sample gave rise to the 13 T cell receptor beta chains below, sequenced in a study of blood T cells in healthy people across ages. Combining a sample-barcoded 5' primer with a J-beta primer mix, a second PCR ran for about 7 to 11 cycles. Via MiXCR, TCRdb re-called the 5' RACE reads, giving one row per CDR3 protein. The sample contains 1.5 million to 2 million distinct CDR3 sequences, around 48% of which appear only once. Specimen: blood. The receptors here all came from a woman between 40 and 55 years old in good health.

The gene calls are TRBV12-3 or TRBV12-4 and TRBJ1-2; D not resolved. V was pared by 3 bases and J by 4 bases, with 9 bases between. The CDR3 loop spans 13 amino acids. The CDR3 bases are TGTGCCAGCAGTTTGCTCGGCCCCTATGGCTACACCTTC. Protein product: CASSLLGPYGYTF.

This clonotype has a single count. The V gene is TRBV20-1, the J gene TRBJ2-1; 7 nucleotides line up with TRBD1. CDR3 length equals 15 residues. Trimming removed 6 bases from V and 5 bases from J; junction bases left unmatched: 13. In germline, CDR1 is DFQATT, CDR2 SNEGSKA (reference sequence). Here the CDR3 DNA reads TGCAGTGCCCCCAGACCGGGACAGAATAACAATGAGCAGTTCTTC. Translating it yields CSAPRPGQNNNEQFF.

This clonotype turned up a few times. The rearrangement joins TRBV4-1 to TRBJ2-3; D is undetermined. Germline loops: CDR1 MGHRA, CDR2 YSYEKL. Trimming pared 3 bases from V and 4 bases from J, leaving 11 bases between. CDR3 size: 14 residues. The CDR3 here is CASSQDDGADTQYF. The DNA of the CDR3 is TGCGCCAGCAGCCAGGACGACGGCGCAGATACGCAGTATTTT.

The rearrangement uses TRBV20-1 and TRBJ2-4; D tentatively reads TRBD1 or TRBD2 (5 bases each). The end of the DNA fits TRBJ2-7 better, so the J call may be wrong. The V gene's germline CDR1 is DFQATT and CDR2 SNEGSKA (reference sequence). The CDR3 has 14 amino acids. The CDR3 loop reads CSASRDGATYEQYF. CDR3 DNA: TGCAGTGCTAGCCGGGACGGTGCGACCTACGAGCAGTACTTC.

J is TRBJ1-2 and V is TRBV27; 11 positions match TRBD1. CDR1 and CDR2 from the germline V gene are MNHEY and SMNVEV (reference sequence). The J segment lost 5 bases and the V segment lost 11 bases, leaving 7 bases of the junction unmatched. There are 13 residues in the CDR3. CDR3 in DNA: TGTGCCGCCGGACAGGGGGCATTGTATGGCTACACCTTC. Amino acid sequence: CAAGQGALYGYTF.

The chain joins TRBV6-2 or TRBV6-3 to TRBJ2-1, with D uncertain. The CDR3 totals 13 residues. V shed 2 bases and J shed 4 bases, with 6 bases lying between them. Germline assignment: CDR1 MNHEY and CDR2 SVGEGT. The CDR3 bases are TGTGCCAGCAGTTACCAGGAATACAATGAGCAGTTCTTC. Amino acid sequence: CASSYQEYNEQFF.

The chain uses TRBV6-2 or TRBV6-3 and TRBJ2-1; 7 bases line up with TRBD1. The CDR3 spans 14 residues. The trim removed 7 bases at V and 2 bases at J, leaving 5 bases unmatched. The V gene's germline CDR1 is MNHEY and CDR2 SVGEGT. The CDR3 DNA follows: TGTGCCAGCACCGACGGACAGGCCTACAATGAGCAGTTCTTC. The encoded protein is CASTDGQAYNEQFF.

The V call is TRBV7-9, the J call TRBJ2-4, with TRBD1 matching over 9 bases. The germline V gene has CDR1 SEHNR and CDR2 FQNEAQ (reference sequence). Trimming removed 5 bases from V and 0 bases from J; junction bases left unmatched: 5. This CDR3 spans 16 amino acids. Here the CDR3 reads CASSPRQGEAKNIQYF. Written as DNA, the CDR3 is TGTGCCAGCAGCCCTAGACAGGGGGAAGCCAAAAACATTCAGTACTTC.

The V and J genes are TRBV27 and TRBJ1-2; D is undetermined. The CDR3 loop spans 12 amino acids. V was shortened by 7 bases and J by 3 bases, with 9 bases between the two germline ends. From germline, CDR1 is MNHEY and CDR2 SMNVEV (reference sequence). The CDR3 bases are TGTGCCAGCAAAGGACGGTACTATGGCTACACCTTC. It specifies CASKGRYYGYTF.

With respect to this clonotype: A much larger clone lies a single base off, so this may be a read error. The chain uses TRBV20-1 and TRBJ2-3, with 7 bases fitting TRBD2. The V gene end was trimmed by 3 bases and the J gene end by 2 bases; junction bases not matched to a gene: 2. Germline assignment: CDR1 DFQATT and CDR2 SNEGSKA (reference sequence). The CDR3 is 13 residues long. The DNA for the CDR3 is TGCAGTGCTAGCGGGGGGACCACAGATACGCAGTATTTT. Amino acid sequence: CSASGGTTDTQYF.

This chain links TRBV7-2 with TRBJ2-5, with D tentatively TRBD1 or TRBD2 (5 bases each). Germline CDR1 is SGHTA and CDR2 is FQGNSA. Trimming cost V 5 bases and J 11 bases, with 21 bases left between them. The CDR3 extends over 14 amino acids. The CDR3 DNA sequence: TGTGCCAGCAGCCCTTGTAGGGGCCCCGGGGAGCAGTACTTC. Its translation: CASSPCRGPGEQYF. The full variable domain, rest sourced from reference TRBV7-2 and TRBJ2-5, is GAGVSQSPSNKVTEKGKDVELRCDPISGHTALYWYRQSLGQGLEFLIYFQGNSAPDKSGLPSDRFSAERTGGSVSTLTIQRTQQEDSAVYLCASSPCRGPGEQYFGPGTRLLVL.

The V call is TRBV4-2, the J call TRBJ1-4, with a weak D call TRBD1 (6 bases). Between the trimmed V and J ends, which lost 7 bases and 4 bases, there was a span of 19 bases. There are 16 residues in the CDR3. The germline V gene has CDR1 LGHNA and CDR2 YNFKEQ. Here the CDR3 reads CASNARGGVGNEKLFF. The CDR3 DNA follows: TGTGCCAGCAACGCAAGGGGGGGCGTGGGTAATGAAAAACTGTTTTTT.

This clonotype was counted once. This chain connects TRBV1 to TRBJ2-3; the D segment call TRBD1 is taken from the table without a DNA check. TRBV1 is a pseudogene locus. The CDR3 has 16 amino acids. The CDR3 reads CTSSRRQGNLTDTQYF. The CDR3 nucleotides read TGCACCAGCAGCCGACGACAGGGCAATCTCACAGATACGCAGTATTTT.